Listed below are T cell receptor beta chains from one sample, sequenced in a study of T-cell memory formation after mild COVID-19. TCRdb independently ran MiXCR on the 5' RACE reads; one entry per CDR3 protein. Of roughly 340,000 distinct CDR3 sequences listed, more than 20% are singletons. Material: PBMCs or a T cell subset sorted from them (not recorded which). All receptors come from a young man who had mild COVID-19 (a few samples of this study predate the infection). Cell type and time point are not known. CDR3s include the opening cysteine and the closing phenylalanine or tryptophan. Each record gives: J gene, V gene, D gene, clone size, CDR3 protein, CDR3 DNA. A D gene is named only where the DNA matches it firmly. The size of a clone is reported for some rows only, either as once, few or many, or as a class for expanded clones.

j_call: TRBJ1-5; v_call: TRBV12-3/TRBV12-4; d_call: NA; clone_size: few; cdr3_aa: CASSSPGTHQPQHF; cdr3_nt: TGTGCCAGCAGTTCCCCCGGGACACATCAGCCCCAGCATTTT
j_call: TRBJ2-5; v_call: TRBV7-2; d_call: NA; clone_size: NA; cdr3_aa: CASSKEVGETQYF; cdr3_nt: TGTGCCAGCAGCAAAGAGGTTGGGGAGACCCAGTACTTC
j_call: TRBJ2-7; v_call: TRBV5-1; d_call: NA; clone_size: many; cdr3_aa: CASRDRPYEQYF; cdr3_nt: TGCGCCAGCCGGGACCGACCCTACGAGCAGTACTTC
j_call: TRBJ2-5; v_call: TRBV5-1; d_call: NA; clone_size: many; cdr3_aa: CASSLLGSETQYF; cdr3_nt: TGTGCCAGCAGCTTACTGGGTTCGGAGACCCAGTACTTC
j_call: TRBJ1-2; v_call: TRBV12-3/TRBV12-4; d_call: NA; clone_size: NA; cdr3_aa: CASSLGSGYTF; cdr3_nt: TGTGCCAGCAGTTTAGGGAGTGGCTACACCTTC
j_call: TRBJ2-3; v_call: TRBV6-6; d_call: TRBD1; clone_size: NA; cdr3_aa: CACHRGLGTDTQYF; cdr3_nt: TGTGCCTGCCACAGGGGCTTGGGCACAGATACGCAGTATTTT
j_call: TRBJ2-3; v_call: TRBV5-6; d_call: TRBD1; clone_size: NA; cdr3_aa: CASSKGQGTTDTQYF; cdr3_nt: TGTGCCAGCAGCAAGGGACAGGGGACGACAGATACGCAGTATTTT
j_call: TRBJ2-1; v_call: TRBV4-1; d_call: NA; clone_size: NA; cdr3_aa: CASSQYRPNYNEQFF; cdr3_nt: TGCGCCAGCAGCCAATACCGACCGAACTACAATGAGCAGTTCTTC
j_call: TRBJ2-6; v_call: TRBV12-3/TRBV12-4; d_call: TRBD1; clone_size: few; cdr3_aa: CASSPTGAPGANVLTF; cdr3_nt: TGTGCCAGCAGTCCGACAGGGGCCCCCGGGGCCAACGTCCTGACTTTC
j_call: TRBJ1-5; v_call: TRBV20-1; d_call: NA; clone_size: few; cdr3_aa: CSASQAGDNQPQHF; cdr3_nt: TGCAGTGCTAGCCAGGCAGGGGACAATCAGCCCCAGCATTTT
j_call: TRBJ2-1; v_call: TRBV20-1; d_call: TRBD2; clone_size: few; cdr3_aa: CSARGTSGKYNEQFF; cdr3_nt: TGCAGTGCTAGGGGGACTAGCGGGAAGTACAATGAGCAGTTCTTC
j_call: TRBJ2-7; v_call: TRBV7-3; d_call: TRBD1; clone_size: once; cdr3_aa: CASSLRGQGEQYF; cdr3_nt: TGTGCCAGCAGCCTTAGGGGACAGGGCGAGCAGTACTTC
j_call: TRBJ2-3; v_call: TRBV7-9; d_call: NA; clone_size: NA; cdr3_aa: CAGEDTQYF; cdr3_nt: TGTGCCGGGGAGGATACGCAGTATTTT
j_call: TRBJ1-1; v_call: TRBV7-2; d_call: TRBD1; clone_size: NA; cdr3_aa: CASSLTGTGRMNTEAFF; cdr3_nt: TGTGCCAGCAGCTTAACCGGGACAGGGCGCATGAACACTGAAGCTTTCTTT
j_call: TRBJ2-4; v_call: TRBV29-1; d_call: TRBD2; clone_size: NA; cdr3_aa: CSVDDGRGGAKNIQYF; cdr3_nt: TGCAGCGTTGACGATGGGCGCGGGGGAGCCAAAAACATTCAGTACTTC
j_call: TRBJ1-2; v_call: TRBV6-5; d_call: TRBD1; clone_size: NA; cdr3_aa: CASSQAGTENYGYTF; cdr3_nt: TGTGCCAGCAGTCAGGCCGGGACAGAAAACTATGGCTACACCTTC
j_call: TRBJ1-4; v_call: TRBV5-1; d_call: NA; clone_size: NA; cdr3_aa: CASSLEGLANEKLFF; cdr3_nt: TGCGCCAGCAGCCTCGAAGGGCTCGCTAATGAAAAACTGTTTTTT